This T cell receptor beta chain is drawn from a study of CD8 T cells in Susac syndrome. Study outcomes and limitations: The study recognized that its TCR sequencing and HLA analysis covered a relatively small number of individuals.

High-throughput TCR beta sequencing covered peripheral CD8+ and CD4+ T cells. TEMRA cells were FACS-enriched, unlike CD8+ and CD4+ T cells, which were negatively isolated. This CDR3 region has 13 residues. Trimming removed 2 bases at V and 2 bases at J, with 7 bases between. Germline V gene sequence: CDR1 SEHNR, CDR2 FQNEAQ (reference sequence). A note on this clonotype: The antigen is undetermined.

Random-hexamer reverse transcription was applied to about 0.45 to 1 ug RNA. An immunoSEQ multiplex PCR amplified TCR beta CDR3 over 54 Vbeta and 13 Jbeta. TCRdb called the immunoSEQ multiplex PCR reads again in MiXCR, with one record for every CDR3 protein. The table has 400,000 to 550,000 distinct CDR3 sequences, 75% to 90% seen once. What was sequenced was CD8+ T cells from PBMCs. This chain connects TRBV7-9 to TRBJ2-7; a possible D gene is TRBD1 (5 bases). The source is a human donor with multiple sclerosis. Here the CDR3 DNA reads TGTGCCAGCAGCTTAATAGGGGCCTACGAGCAGTACTTC. It specifies CASSLIGAYEQYF.